The rows below give T cell receptor beta chains drawn from one sample of a study of technical replicates of blood from a handful of donors. Here immunoSEQ multiplex PCR was the method, and the copy in TCRdb shows in-frame clones only, minus some. Of tens of thousands of clones in the sample, over 80% were seen once. Sequencing input: T cells isolated from PBMCs. The source is a human donor in good health. Both conserved end residues are part of each CDR3. The D gene is left open where the match is weak. Clone size is not always given. Where it is, it says once, few, many or a class for expanded clones.

j_call v_call clone_size d_call cdr3_nt cdr3_aa
TRBJ2-7 TRBV2 - - TGTGCCAGCAGCGATACCCCCTACCAGGCGCAGTACTTC CASSDTPYQAQYF
TRBJ1-1 TRBV28 - TRBD1 TGTGCCAGCAGTTTAGGACAGGTAGAAGCTTTCTTT CASSLGQVEAFF
TRBJ2-7 TRBV7-6 - - TGTGCCAGCAGCACCGACAATTCCTACGAGCAGTACTTC CASSTDNSYEQYF
TRBJ1-4 TRBV7-9 - - TGTGCCAGCAGCTTAGCGCTGGGGGAGGTTGGTGAAAAACTGTTTTTT CASSLALGEVGEKLFF
TRBJ2-1 TRBV5-1 - TRBD2 TGCGCCAGCAGCTTGTCGTCGGGAGGTAACTCCTACAATGAGCAGTTCTTC CASSLSSGGNSYNEQFF
TRBJ1-2 TRBV27 - TRBD1 TGTGCCAGCAGTTTCTTGGCGAGGGGACAGGACAATGGCTACACCTTC CASSFLARGQDNGYTF
TRBJ2-5 TRBV7-6 - TRBD1 TGTGCCAGCAGTTTCATGGGACAGGGGGCGCGAGAGACCCAGTACTTC CASSFMGQGARETQYF
TRBJ2-1 TRBV28 - - TGTGCCAGCAGCCCTGCTCCTGGGGGCGGCTCCTACAATGAGCAGTTCTTC CASSPAPGGGSYNEQFF
TRBJ1-1 TRBV27 - TRBD1 TGTGCCAGCAGTCAAGAGACAGGGAGAAGGAACACTGAAGCTTTCTTT CASSQETGRRNTEAFF
TRBJ2-5 TRBV18 - - TGTGCCAGCTCACCGCGACAAATCAGGGAGACCCAGTACTTC CASSPRQIRETQYF
TRBJ1-1 TRBV16 few - TGTGCCAGCAGCCAGGGGAGAGGGACTGAAGCTTTCTTT CASSQGRGTEAFF
TRBJ2-1 TRBV29-1 - - TGCAGCGTTGACCCGGCAGGGGACAATGAGCAGTTCTTC CSVDPAGDNEQFF
TRBJ1-1 TRBV5-1 - TRBD1 TGCGCCAGCAGCGCTCCGGGACAGGGAGGTGAAGCTTTCTTT CASSAPGQGGEAFF
TRBJ2-3 TRBV5-5 - - TGTGCCAGCACCTCCCCAGGGCCAGATACGCAGTATTTT CASTSPGPDTQYF
TRBJ2-7 TRBV2 - - TGTGCCAGCAGTGAAAGTACAGGGAAGTACGAGCAGTACTTC CASSESTGKYEQYF
TRBJ2-7 TRBV11-2 - TRBD1 TGTGCCAGCAGCTTGACAGGGAAGTACGAGCAGTACTTC CASSLTGKYEQYF
TRBJ1-2 TRBV7-9 - - TGTGCCAGCAGCTTCCAGGGCGCGATCTATGGCTACACCTTC CASSFQGAIYGYTF
TRBJ1-1 TRBV13 - - TGTGCCAGCAGCCCTCGGAGGGTTGGAACTGAAGCTTTCTTT CASSPRRVGTEAFF
TRBJ2-1 TRBV4-1 - TRBD1 TGCGCCAGCCTAGGGGTAGGGGACAGTGAGCAGTTCTTC CASLGVGDSEQFF
TRBJ2-1 TRBV6-1 - - TGTGCCAGCAGTGGGACTCCCGGCCATTACAATGAGCAGTTCTTC CASSGTPGHYNEQFF
TRBJ2-7 TRBV2 - TRBD2 TGTGCCAGCAGTCCGACAGCGGGAAGCTTC CASSPTAGSF
TRBJ2-5 TRBV6-5 - TRBD2 TGTGCCAGCAGTTTGGGACTAGCCGGTGAGACCCAGTACTTC CASSLGLAGETQYF
TRBJ1-2 TRBV25-1 once - TGTGCCAGCAGTGAGCGGAGTGCCCCCTATGGCTACACCTTC CASSERSAPYGYTF
TRBJ1-1 TRBV5-1 - - TGCGCCAGCAACCCCCAGCCGGGAGACACTGAAGCTTTCTTT CASNPQPGDTEAFF
TRBJ1-3 TRBV30 - - TGTGCCTGGAGTGTACAGGACGCTGGAAACACCATATATTTT CAWSVQDAGNTIYF
TRBJ2-7 TRBV19 - TRBD2 TGTGCCAGTAGTTCTGGACTAGCGTCCTCCTACGAGCAGTACTTC CASSSGLASSYEQYF
TRBJ2-1 TRBV28 - - TGTGCCAGCAGTTTTTGGGGGGAGGACGACTACAATGAGCAGTTCTTC CASSFWGEDDYNEQFF
TRBJ2-5 TRBV7-9 - - TGTGCCAGCACCCTAATTAGAGAGACCCAGTACTTC CASTLIRETQYF
TRBJ1-5 TRBV6-5 - TRBD1 TGTGCCAGCGGGACAGGGGTTAGCAATCAGCCCCAGCATTTT CASGTGVSNQPQHF
TRBJ1-4 TRBV5-5 - - TGTGCCAGCAGCTTAGGGGGGGCGACTAATGAAAAACTGTTTTTT CASSLGGATNEKLFF
TRBJ1-1 TRBV6-4 - - TGTGCCAGCAGTGGAGGAGCAGGGGTTGGTGAAGCTTTCTTT CASSGGAGVGEAFF
TRBJ2-7 TRBV6-1 - TRBD2 TGTGCCAGCAATCGGGAGGCTACAAGCTACGAGCAGTACTTC CASNREATSYEQYF
TRBJ1-1 TRBV7-9 once - TGTGCCAGCAGCTTAAAATCGGGGATGGGTGGCACTGAAGCTTTCTTT CASSLKSGMGGTEAFF
TRBJ2-3 TRBV19 - - TGTGCCATTGTCACTGGTGATACGCAGTATTTT CAIVTGDTQYF
TRBJ1-4 TRBV7-9 once TRBD1 TGTGCCGGGACAGCAACTAATGAAAAACTGTTTTTT CAGTATNEKLFF
TRBJ2-1 TRBV20-1 - - TGCAGCTACTGGCGGAACAATGAGCAGTTCTTC CSYWRNNEQFF
TRBJ2-3 TRBV27 - TRBD2 TGTGCCAGCAGCCCCTCGGGACTAGCTCAGTATTTT CASSPSGLAQYF
TRBJ1-1 TRBV19 - - TGTGCCAGTAGTATAACAGGGATCATGAACACTGAAGCTTTCTTT CASSITGIMNTEAFF
TRBJ1-5 TRBV6-1 - - TGTGCCAGCAGTCTACCCCTCGGGGGTCAGCCCCAGCATTTT CASSLPLGGQPQHF
TRBJ2-2 TRBV11-2 - TRBD1 TGTGCCAGCAGCTTAGTACAGGGGCGTTACACCGGGGAGCTGTTTTTT CASSLVQGRYTGELFF
TRBJ2-7 TRBV19 - TRBD1 TGTGCCAGTAGTCCAAGGGACAGGGCAATCTCCTACGAGCAGTACTTC CASSPRDRAISYEQYF